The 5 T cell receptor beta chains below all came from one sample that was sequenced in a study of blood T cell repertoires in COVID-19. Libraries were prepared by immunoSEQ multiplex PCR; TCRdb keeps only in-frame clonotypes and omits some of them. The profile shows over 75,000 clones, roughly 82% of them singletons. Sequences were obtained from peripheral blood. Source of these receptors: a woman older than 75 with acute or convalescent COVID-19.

CDR3 amino acids: CASSTGLAGDVETQYF. For the CDR3, the DNA is TGTGCCAGCAGCACCGGACTAGCGGGGGATGTGGAGACCCAGTACTTC. This chain links TRBV5-6 with TRBJ2-5, with 13 bases identical to TRBD2. This CDR3 has 16 residues. Per the germline V gene, CDR1 is SGHDT and CDR2 is YYEEEE. Trimming cost V 4 bases and J 5 bases; bases outside gene matches: 8. Full variable domain (outside the CDR3, taken from reference TRBV5-6 and TRBJ2-5): DAGVTQSPTHLIKTRGQQVTLRCSPKSGHDTVSWYQQALGQGPQFIFQYYEEEERQRGNFPDRFSGHQFPNYSSELNVNALLLGDSALYLCASSTGLAGDVETQYFGPGTRLLVL.

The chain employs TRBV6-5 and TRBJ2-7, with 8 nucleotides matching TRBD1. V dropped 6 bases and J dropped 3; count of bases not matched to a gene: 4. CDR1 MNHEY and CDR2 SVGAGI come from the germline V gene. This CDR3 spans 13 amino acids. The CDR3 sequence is CASRGTGNYEQYF. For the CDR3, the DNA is TGTGCCAGCAGAGGGACAGGAAACTACGAGCAGTACTTC.

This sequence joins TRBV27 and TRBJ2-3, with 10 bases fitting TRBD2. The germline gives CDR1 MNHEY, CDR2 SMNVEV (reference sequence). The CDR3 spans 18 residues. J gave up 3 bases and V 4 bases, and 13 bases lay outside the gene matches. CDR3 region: CASSSFPLSGGLTDTQYF. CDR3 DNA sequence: TGTGCCAGCAGTTCCTTCCCCCTTAGCGGGGGGCTAACAGATACGCAGTATTTT.

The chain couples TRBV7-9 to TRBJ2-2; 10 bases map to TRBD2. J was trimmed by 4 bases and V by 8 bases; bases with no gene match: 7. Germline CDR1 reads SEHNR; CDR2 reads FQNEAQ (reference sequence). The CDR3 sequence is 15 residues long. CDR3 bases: TGTGCCAGCGCTCCTAGCGGGAGATCCACCGGGGAGCTGTTTTTT. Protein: CASAPSGRSTGELFF.

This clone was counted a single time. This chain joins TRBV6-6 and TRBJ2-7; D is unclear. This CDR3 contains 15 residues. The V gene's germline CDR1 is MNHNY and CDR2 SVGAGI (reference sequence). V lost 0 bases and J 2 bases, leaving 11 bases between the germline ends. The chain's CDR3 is CASSYSGPDTYEQYF. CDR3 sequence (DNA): TGTGCCAGCAGTTACTCGGGTCCCGACACCTACGAGCAGTACTTC.